These T cell receptor beta chains were read from a single sample in a study of blood T cell repertoires in COVID-19. Produced via immunoSEQ multiplex PCR; TCRdb's table is partial and in-frame only. The sample lists about 120,000 clones; approximately 87% were seen once. Sequencing used peripheral blood. The receptors were gathered from a man between 65 and 85 years old who had recovered from COVID-19. Each CDR3 is given with its conserved first and last residue. A D gene is named only where the DNA matches it firmly. Size is stated for part of the rows, as once, few or many counts, or as a class when the clone is expanded.

abundance	j_gene	v_gene	d_gene	CDR3nt	CDR3aa
many	TRBJ2-1	TRBV5-1	-	TGCGCCAGCAGCTCGAACCCTAGCGACTCCTACAATGAGCAGTTCTTC	CASSSNPSDSYNEQFF
-	TRBJ1-1	TRBV5-4	TRBD1	TGTGCCAGCAGCGAGGGACAGGGGAACACTGAAGCTTTCTTT	CASSEGQGNTEAFF
-	TRBJ2-7	TRBV28	TRBD1	TGTGCCAGCAGTTTACACGACAGGGAATACGAGCAGTACTTC	CASSLHDREYEQYF
-	TRBJ2-7	TRBV4-3	-	TGCGCCAGCAGCCAAGAACTAGGGTGGGAGCAGTACTTC	CASSQELGWEQYF
-	TRBJ1-5	TRBV24-1	-	TGTGCCACCAGTAGCGGGCCTTATAGCAATCAGCCCCAGCATTTT	CATSSGPYSNQPQHF
-	TRBJ2-2	TRBV7-9	-	TGTGCCAGCACCCTCCTGGGGCTGAGCGGGGAGCTGTTTTTT	CASTLLGLSGELFF
-	TRBJ1-1	TRBV30	-	TGTGCCTGGTCATACTCCGGGATGCGGGGAGCTTTCTTT	CAWSYSGMRGAFF
-	TRBJ2-3	TRBV9	-	TGTGCCAGCAGCGTGTCTCCGGCGGAGATAGGAGATACGCAGTATTTT	CASSVSPAEIGDTQYF
-	TRBJ2-3	TRBV5-1	TRBD1	TGCGCCAGCAGCCAGGGGGCCCCACTCACAGATACGCAGTATTTT	CASSQGAPLTDTQYF
-	TRBJ2-1	TRBV18	TRBD2	TGTGCCAGCTCACCAGGGATAGCGGGGTTCAATGAGCAGTTCTTC	CASSPGIAGFNEQFF
-	TRBJ2-5	TRBV6-4	-	TGTGCCAGCAGTGACTCTGGTCGGAGGCCGGGGGGCCCGATTCAAGAGACCCAGTACTTC	CASSDSGRRPGGPIQETQYF
-	TRBJ1-1	TRBV29-1	-	TGCAGCGTAGGAGGGAGTGGGACTGAAGCTTTCTTT	CSVGGSGTEAFF
-	TRBJ2-7	TRBV19	TRBD1	TGTGCCAGTAGTCCCCGGACAGGCGAGCAGTACTTC	CASSPRTGEQYF
few	TRBJ2-7	TRBV7-2	-	TGTGCCAGCAGCTTAGCGCTCGCAACTAGTTACGAGCAGTACTTC	CASSLALATSYEQYF
-	TRBJ1-1	TRBV12-3/TRBV12-4	TRBD1	TGTGCCAGCAGCTCCGGACAGGGGGCTGAAGCTTTCTTT	CASSSGQGAEAFF
few	TRBJ1-2	TRBV3-1/TRBV3-2	-	TGTGCCAGCACCTTTCTCCAGGGAGGAATTGATGGCTACACCTTC	CASTFLQGGIDGYTF